Below are 3 T cell receptor beta chains sequenced from a single sample in a study of post-analysis software for immune sequencing data. Which antigens these TCRs recognize remains unknown. Regarding the study as a whole: Relative to controls, patients had a few TRBV segments at higher frequency, with TRBV5-6, TRBV5-1 and TRBV20-1 among these.

Libraries were made from TCR beta cDNA, and they carried unique molecular identifiers. TCRdb recomputed calls from the PCR reads with MiXCR, one row per CDR3 protein. The data show roughly 700,000 distinct CDR3 sequences, around 27% seen once. The source material was blood. The receptors derive from a girl between 10 and 17 years old with multiple sclerosis.

V is TRBV10-2 and J is TRBJ2-5; 7 positions agree with TRBD1. This CDR3 is built from 14 residues. Trimming removed 10 bases from V and 5 bases from J; junction bases left unmatched: 13. Germline lookup yields CDR1 WSHSY and CDR2 SAAADI. The CDR3 region is CATQRGTDGETQYF. CDR3 DNA sequence: TGCGCCACTCAACGAGGGACAGACGGCGAGACCCAGTACTTC.

Remarks on this clonotype: One end of the junction is discordant with germline, which a read error may explain. The gene calls are TRBV5-1 and TRBJ1-1; maybe TRBD1 (6 bases). Germline values: CDR1 SGHRS, CDR2 YFSETQ. The CDR3 totals 15 residues. CDR3 region: CASSLTGKSNTEAFF. The CDR3 region has the DNA TGTGCCAGCAGTTTAACAGGGAAATCCAACACTGAAGCTTTCTTT. The entire variable domain, with the rest obtained from reference TRBV5-1 and TRBJ1-1, is as follows: KAGVTQTPRYLIKTRGQQVTLSCSPISGHRSVSWYQQTPGQGLQFLFEYFSETQRNKGNFPGRFSGRQFSNSRSEMNVSTLELGDSALYLCASSLTGKSNTEAFFGQGTRLTVV.

In its sample, this clonotype was seen a few times. This sequence joins TRBV5-1 and TRBJ2-5, with 9 bases identical to TRBD1. Germline CDR1 reads SGHRS; CDR2 reads YFSETQ. V dropped 1 base and J dropped 5; count of bases not matched to a gene: 6. The CDR3 is 15 residues long. CDR3 amino acids: CASSLTGGAPETQYF. CDR3 bases: TGCGCCAGCAGCTTGACAGGGGGCGCGCCGGAGACCCAGTACTTC. The full variable domain, with the rest looked up from reference TRBV5-1 and TRBJ2-5, is KAGVTQTPRYLIKTRGQQVTLSCSPISGHRSVSWYQQTPGQGLQFLFEYFSETQRNKGNFPGRFSGRQFSNSRSEMNVSTLELGDSALYLCASSLTGGAPETQYFGPGTRLLVL.